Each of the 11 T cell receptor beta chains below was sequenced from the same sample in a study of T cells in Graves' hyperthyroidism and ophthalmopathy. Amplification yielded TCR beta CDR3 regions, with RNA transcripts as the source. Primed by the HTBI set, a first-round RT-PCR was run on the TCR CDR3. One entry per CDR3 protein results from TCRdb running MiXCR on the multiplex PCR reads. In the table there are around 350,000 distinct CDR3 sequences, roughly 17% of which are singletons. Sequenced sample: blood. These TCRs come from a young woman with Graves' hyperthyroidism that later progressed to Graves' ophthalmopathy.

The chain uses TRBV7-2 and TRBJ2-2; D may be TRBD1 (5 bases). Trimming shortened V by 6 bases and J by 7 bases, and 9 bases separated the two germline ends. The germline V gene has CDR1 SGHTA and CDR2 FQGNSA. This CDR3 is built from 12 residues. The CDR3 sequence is CASRSGFGELFF. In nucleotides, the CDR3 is TGTGCCAGCAGGTCAGGGTTCGGGGAGCTGTTTTTT.

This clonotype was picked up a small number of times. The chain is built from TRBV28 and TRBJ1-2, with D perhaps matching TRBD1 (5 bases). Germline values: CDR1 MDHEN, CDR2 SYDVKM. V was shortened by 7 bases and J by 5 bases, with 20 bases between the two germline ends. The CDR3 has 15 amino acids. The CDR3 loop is CASTPRRDRIYGYTF. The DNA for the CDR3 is TGTGCCAGCACCCCCAGACGGGACCGAATATATGGCTACACCTTC.

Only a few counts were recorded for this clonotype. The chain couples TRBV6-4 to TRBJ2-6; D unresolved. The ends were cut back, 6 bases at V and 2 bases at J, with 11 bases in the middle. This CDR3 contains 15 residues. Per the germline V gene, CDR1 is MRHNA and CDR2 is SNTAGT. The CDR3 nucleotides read TGTGCCAGCAGCGATACAGTGACTGGGGCCAACGTCCTGACTTTC. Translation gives CASSDTVTGANVLTF.

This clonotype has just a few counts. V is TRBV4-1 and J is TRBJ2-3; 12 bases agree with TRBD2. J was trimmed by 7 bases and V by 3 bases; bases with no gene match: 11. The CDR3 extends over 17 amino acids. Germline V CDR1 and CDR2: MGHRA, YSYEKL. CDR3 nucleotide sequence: TGCGCCAGCAGCCAGATACTAGCGGGGGGCCTTTGGAATACGCAGTATTTT. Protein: CASSQILAGGLWNTQYF.

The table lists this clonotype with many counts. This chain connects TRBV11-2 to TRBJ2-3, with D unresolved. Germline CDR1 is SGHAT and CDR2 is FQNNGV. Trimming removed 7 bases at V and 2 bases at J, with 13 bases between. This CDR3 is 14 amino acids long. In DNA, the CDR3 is TGTGCCAGCACCGTGACGATTTCCACAGATACGCAGTATTTT. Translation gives CASTVTISTDTQYF.

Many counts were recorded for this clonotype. The CDR3 loop is CASSDGQGTGNTIYF. The CDR3, as DNA: TGTGCCAGCAGCGATGGACAGGGGACTGGAAACACCATATATTTT. The rearrangement joins TRBV5-6 to TRBJ1-3, with 9 nucleotides matching TRBD1. This CDR3 spans 15 amino acids. CDR1 is SGHDT, CDR2 YYEEEE, per germline. V dropped 4 bases and J dropped 2; count of bases not matched to a gene: 4.

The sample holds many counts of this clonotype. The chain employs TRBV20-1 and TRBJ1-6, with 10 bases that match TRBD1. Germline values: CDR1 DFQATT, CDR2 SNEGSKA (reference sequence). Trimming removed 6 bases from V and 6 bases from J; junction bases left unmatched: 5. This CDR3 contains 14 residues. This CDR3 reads CSAVRDRGNSPLHF. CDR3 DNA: TGCAGTGCGGTCCGGGACAGGGGTAATTCACCCCTCCACTTT.

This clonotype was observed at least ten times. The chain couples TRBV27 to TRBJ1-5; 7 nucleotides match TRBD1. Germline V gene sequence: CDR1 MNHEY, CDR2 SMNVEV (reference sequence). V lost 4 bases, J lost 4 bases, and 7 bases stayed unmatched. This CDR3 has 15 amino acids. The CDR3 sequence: CASSWTGSGNQPQHF. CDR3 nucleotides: TGTGCCAGCAGTTGGACAGGCTCCGGAAATCAGCCCCAGCATTTT.

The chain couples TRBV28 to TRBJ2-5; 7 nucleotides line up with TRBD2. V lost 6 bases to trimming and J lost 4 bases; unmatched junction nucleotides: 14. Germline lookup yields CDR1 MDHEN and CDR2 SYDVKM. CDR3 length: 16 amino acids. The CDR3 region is CASRGLWGGGGETQYF. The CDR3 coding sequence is TGTGCCAGCAGGGGTCTTTGGGGGGGGGGGGGAGAGACCCAGTACTTC.

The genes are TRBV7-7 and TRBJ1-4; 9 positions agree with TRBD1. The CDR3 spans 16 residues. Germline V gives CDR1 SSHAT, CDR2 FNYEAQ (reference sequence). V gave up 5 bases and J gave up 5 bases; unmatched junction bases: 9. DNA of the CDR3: TGTGCCAGCAGCCAAGGGACAGGGAAGGAGAATGAAAAACTGTTTTTT. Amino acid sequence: CASSQGTGKENEKLFF.

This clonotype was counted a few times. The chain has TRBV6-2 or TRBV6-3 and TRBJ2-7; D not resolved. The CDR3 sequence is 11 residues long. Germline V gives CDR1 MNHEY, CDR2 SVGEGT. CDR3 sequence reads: CGARTTYEQYF. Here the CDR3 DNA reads TGTGGAGCTAGGACCACCTACGAGCAGTACTTC.